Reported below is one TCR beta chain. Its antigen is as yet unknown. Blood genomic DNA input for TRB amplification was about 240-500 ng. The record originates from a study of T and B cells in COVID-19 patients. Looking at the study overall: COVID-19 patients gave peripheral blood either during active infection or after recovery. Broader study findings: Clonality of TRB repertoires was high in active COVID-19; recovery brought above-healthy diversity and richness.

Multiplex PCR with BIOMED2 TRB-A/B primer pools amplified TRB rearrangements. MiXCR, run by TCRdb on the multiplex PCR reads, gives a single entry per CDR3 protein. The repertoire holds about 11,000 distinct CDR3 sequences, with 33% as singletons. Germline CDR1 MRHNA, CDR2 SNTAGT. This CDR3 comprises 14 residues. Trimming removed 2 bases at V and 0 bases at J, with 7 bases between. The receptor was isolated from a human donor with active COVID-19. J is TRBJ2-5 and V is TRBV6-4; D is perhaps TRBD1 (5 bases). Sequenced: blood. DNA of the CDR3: TGTGCCAGCAGTGACAGGGGCCACCAAGAGACCCAGTACTTC. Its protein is CASSDRGHQETQYF.